This record looks at one T cell receptor beta chain sequence and its context. This sample stems from a study of shared T cell receptors in the human thymus. Produced via immunoSEQ multiplex PCR; TCRdb's table is partial and in-frame only. The repertoire includes hundreds of thousands of clones, 85% to 90% of them detected once, and around 0.0099% sits in the top ten. The sample was also linked to a second study, of human thymus T cells. From that paper: Finnish infants who were healthy and having corrective surgery for congenital heart defects made up the donors. Corrective cardiac surgery supplied the resected thymus tissue. In thymic and blood repertoires alike, V and J usage looked biased. Highly overlapping thymic repertoires among unrelated individuals were reported in related research.

The clonotype comes from a boy in the first two years of life with a congenital heart defect. The material sequenced was thymocytes.

The CDR3 spells CASSPRTGNTGELFF. CDR3 coding DNA: TGTGCCAGCAGTCCCCGGACGGGAAACACCGGGGAGCTGTTTTTT. The genes are TRBV27 and TRBJ2-2, with D tentatively TRBD2 (5 bases). The CDR3 totals 15 residues. Germline-derived CDR1 and CDR2 are MNHEY and SMNVEV (reference sequence). Trimming cost V 5 bases and J 2 bases, with 12 bases left between them.